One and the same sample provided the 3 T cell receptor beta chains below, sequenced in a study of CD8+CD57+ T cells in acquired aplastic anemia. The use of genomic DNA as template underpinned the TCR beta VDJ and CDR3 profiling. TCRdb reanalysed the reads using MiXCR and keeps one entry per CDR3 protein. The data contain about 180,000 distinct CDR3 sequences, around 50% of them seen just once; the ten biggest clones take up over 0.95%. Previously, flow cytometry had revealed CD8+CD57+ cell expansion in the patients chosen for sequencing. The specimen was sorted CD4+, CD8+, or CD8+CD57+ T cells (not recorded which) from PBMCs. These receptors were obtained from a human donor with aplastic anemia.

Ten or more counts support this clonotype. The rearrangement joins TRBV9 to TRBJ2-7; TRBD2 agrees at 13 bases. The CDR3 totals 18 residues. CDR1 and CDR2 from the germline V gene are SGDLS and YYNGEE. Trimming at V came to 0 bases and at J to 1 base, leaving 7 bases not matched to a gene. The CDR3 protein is CASSVAPRLAGGSYEQYF. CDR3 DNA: TGTGCCAGCAGCGTAGCCCCGCGACTAGCGGGGGGTTCCTACGAGCAGTACTTC.

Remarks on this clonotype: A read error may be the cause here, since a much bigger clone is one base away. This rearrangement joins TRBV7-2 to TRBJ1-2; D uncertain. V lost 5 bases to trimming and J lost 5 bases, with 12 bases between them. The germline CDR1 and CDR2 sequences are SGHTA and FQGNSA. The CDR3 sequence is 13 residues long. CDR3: CASSLLGIYGYTF. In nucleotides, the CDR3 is TGTGCCAGCAGCCTCCTCGGGATTTATGGCTACACCTTC.

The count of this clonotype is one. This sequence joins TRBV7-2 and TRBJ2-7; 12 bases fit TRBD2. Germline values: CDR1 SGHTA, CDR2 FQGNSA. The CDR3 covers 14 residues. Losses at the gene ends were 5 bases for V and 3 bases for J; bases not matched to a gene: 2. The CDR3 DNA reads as TGTGCCAGCAGCCCGACTAGCGGGGGCTACGAGCAGTACTTC. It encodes CASSPTSGGYEQYF.